Shown below are 27 T cell receptor beta chains from a single sample sequenced in a study of T cells expressing NK-cell markers. No DNA is given; TCRdb re-called the 5' RACE reads and lists each CDR3 protein once. The sample has about 550,000 distinct CDR3 sequences. Sequenced material: blood T cells: a sorted CD56 or NKG2C T cell subset, CD4+ or CD8+ T cells, or bulk PBMC T cells (not recorded which). The receptors were gathered from a young man in good health.

The chain joins TRBV27 to TRBJ2-2; TCRdb selects TRBD1, and the lack of DNA leaves this call unchecked. CDR1 is MNHEY, CDR2 SMNVEV, per germline (reference sequence). The CDR3 consists of 13 residues. CDR3 sequence: CASRRGPRGELFF.

This rearrangement joins TRBV4-1 to TRBJ2-3; TCRdb picks TRBD1, but there is no DNA to check that call. Germline CDR1 and CDR2: MGHRA and YSYEKL. The CDR3 consists of 17 residues. CDR3 sequence reads: CASSQLPPDSHTDTQYF.

This rearrangement joins TRBV12-3 or TRBV12-4 to TRBJ1-4; TCRdb picks TRBD1, but there is no DNA to check that call. The CDR3 contains 13 residues. The CDR3: CASVRGSNEKLFF.

J is TRBJ1-3 and V is TRBV5-1. Per germline, CDR1 SGHRS and CDR2 YFSETQ. The CDR3 consists of 16 residues. The CDR3 spells CASSPRDGFSGNTIYF.

V and J are TRBV20-1 and TRBJ2-4. This CDR3 region has 13 residues. Germline V gives CDR1 DFQATT, CDR2 SNEGSKA (reference sequence). CDR3 protein: CSARANVKNIQYF.

This chain joins TRBV7-2 and TRBJ2-1; TCRdb calls TRBD1, which cannot be checked without DNA. Germline V lookup: CDR1 SGHTA, CDR2 FQGNSA. The CDR3 runs to 17 residues. The CDR3 is CASSLASSGGLYNEQFF.

The CDR3: CASSQDAGTYEQYF. V and J are TRBV4-3 and TRBJ2-7; TCRdb's D call, TRBD1, is unchecked because there is no DNA. This CDR3 spans 14 amino acids. CDR1 is LGHNA and CDR2 is YSLEER in the germline V gene.

The rearrangement joins TRBV24-1 to TRBJ2-1; the TCRdb call, TRBD2, lacks DNA for checking. The germline gives CDR1 KGHDR, CDR2 SFDVKD. CDR3 length: 18 amino acids. CDR3: CATSALPREGRIYNEQFF.

The chain carries TRBV3-1 and TRBJ2-2. The germline gives CDR1 LGHDT, CDR2 YNNKEL (reference sequence). This CDR3 has 17 amino acids. CDR3 sequence reads: CASSQDSWIANTGELFF.

The chain combines TRBV29-1 with TRBJ1-1; TCRdb calls TRBD1, which cannot be checked without DNA. Germline CDR1 is SQVTM and CDR2 is ANQGSEA. There are 15 residues in the CDR3. The CDR3 protein is CSAVLEPGQGVEAFF.

The chain carries TRBV7-2 and TRBJ2-1; the D gene TCRdb calls, TRBD2, cannot be checked with no DNA. The CDR3 has 15 amino acids. Germline values: CDR1 SGHTA, CDR2 FQGNSA. This CDR3 reads CASSSGLAAPNEQFF. The full variable domain, completed using reference TRBV7-2 and TRBJ2-1, is GAGVSQSPSNKVTEKGKDVELRCDPISGHTALYWYRQSLGQGLEFLIYFQGNSAPDKSGLPSDRFSAERTGGSVSTLTIQRTQQEDSAVYLCASSSGLAAPNEQFFGPGTRLTVL.

This chain joins TRBV7-9 and TRBJ2-1; TCRdb gives TRBD1 as the D gene, but with no DNA this cannot be confirmed. The CDR3 has 14 residues. CDR1 and CDR2 (germline): SEHNR, FQNEAQ (reference sequence). The CDR3 here is CASSLVGQGGEQFF.

CDR3 region: CASSDGNGYTF. The rearrangement joins TRBV4-2 to TRBJ1-2. The CDR3 length is 11 residues. CDR1 and CDR2 from the germline V gene are LGHNA and YNFKEQ.

This sequence joins TRBV20-1 and TRBJ2-1. Germline lookup yields CDR1 DFQATT and CDR2 SNEGSKA (reference sequence). The CDR3 runs 12 residues. The CDR3 region is CSASTKWNEQFF.

The chain links TRBV7-8 to TRBJ1-4. This CDR3 region has 14 residues. The germline gives CDR1 SGHVS, CDR2 FQNEAQ. CDR3 region: CASSLDRSSRKLFF.

The V call is TRBV20-1, the J call TRBJ2-4; TCRdb's assignment of TRBD2 cannot be checked, as there is no DNA. CDR1 DFQATT and CDR2 SNEGSKA come from the germline V gene (reference sequence). The length of the CDR3 is 15 residues. This CDR3 is CSARASDSGKNIQYF.

The chain combines TRBV10-3 with TRBJ2-2; as DNA is missing, the TRBD2 call by TCRdb cannot be tested. The CDR3 has 14 amino acids. Germline-derived CDR1 and CDR2 are ENHRY and SYGVKD. This chain's CDR3 is CAITLGPAGGELFF.

V usage is TRBV4-1 and J usage is TRBJ2-1; lacking DNA, the TRBD2 call made by TCRdb goes unchecked. Germline CDR1 reads MGHRA; CDR2 reads YSYEKL. The CDR3 runs to 16 residues. The CDR3 sequence: CASSQVLAGVGREQFF.

The chain links TRBV24-1 to TRBJ1-2; TCRdb indicates TRBD1, and absent DNA this call remains unverified. From germline, CDR1 is KGHDR and CDR2 SFDVKD. CDR3 size: 13 residues. This CDR3 is CATSDWTGNGYTF.

The genes are TRBV7-7 and TRBJ2-1; the TRBD2 assignment by TCRdb is unverifiable without DNA. Germline V gene data show CDR1 as SSHAT and CDR2 as FNYEAQ (reference sequence). The CDR3 loop spans 14 amino acids. The CDR3 protein is CASSPGTTTNEQFF.

The chain has TRBV19 and TRBJ2-1. CDR3 length equals 15 residues. Germline V CDR1 and CDR2: LNHDA, SQIVND (reference sequence). The CDR3 loop is CASSGPFGAWGGQFF.

This chain joins TRBV20-1 and TRBJ1-1; TCRdb designates TRBD1, a call that cannot be tested without DNA. CDR1 DFQATT and CDR2 SNEGSKA come from the germline V gene (reference sequence). There are 16 residues in the CDR3. The CDR3: CSARDRRGGLNTEAFF.

V usage is TRBV12-3 or TRBV12-4 and J usage is TRBJ2-5; TCRdb reports TRBD1, a call that lacks DNA to check it against. This CDR3 is built from 15 residues. The CDR3 sequence is CASSLAGGGQETQYF.

The rearrangement uses TRBV5-1 and TRBJ1-2; TCRdb picks TRBD1, but there is no DNA to check that call. The CDR3 spans 14 residues. The V gene's germline CDR1 is SGHRS and CDR2 YFSETQ. CDR3 protein: CASSLTGQGYGYTF.

The CDR3 reads CASSLTIGSQRTDTQYF. This rearrangement joins TRBV7-9 to TRBJ2-3; with no DNA, the TCRdb D assignment of TRBD2 cannot be verified. The CDR3 is made up of 17 amino acids. Germline V lookup: CDR1 SEHNR, CDR2 FQNEAQ (reference sequence).

The V call is TRBV7-6, the J call TRBJ1-1; TCRdb's D gene call, TRBD1, goes unchecked for lack of DNA. This CDR3 has 12 residues. The germline V gene encodes CDR1 SGHVS and CDR2 FNYEAQ. The CDR3 is CASSSSTGEAFF.

The CDR3 spells CASSLRPSGDQETQYF. The chain couples TRBV27 to TRBJ2-5; TCRdb proposes TRBD2, but this gene call is untestable without DNA. The CDR3 loop spans 16 amino acids. CDR1 and CDR2 (germline): MNHEY, SMNVEV (reference sequence).